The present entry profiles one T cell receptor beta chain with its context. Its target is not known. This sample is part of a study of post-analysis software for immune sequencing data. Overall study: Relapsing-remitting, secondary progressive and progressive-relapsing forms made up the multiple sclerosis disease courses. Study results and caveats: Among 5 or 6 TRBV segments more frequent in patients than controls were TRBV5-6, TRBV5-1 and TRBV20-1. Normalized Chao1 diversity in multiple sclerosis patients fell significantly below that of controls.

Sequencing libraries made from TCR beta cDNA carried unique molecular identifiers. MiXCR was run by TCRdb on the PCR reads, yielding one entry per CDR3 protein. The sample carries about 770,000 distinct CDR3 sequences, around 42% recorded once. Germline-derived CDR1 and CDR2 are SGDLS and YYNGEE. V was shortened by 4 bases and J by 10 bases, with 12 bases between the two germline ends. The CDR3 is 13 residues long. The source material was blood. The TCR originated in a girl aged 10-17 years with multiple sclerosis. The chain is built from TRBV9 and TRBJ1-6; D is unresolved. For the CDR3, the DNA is TGTGCCAGCAGCCCAGACCTGGGGTCACCCCTCCACTTT. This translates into CASSPDLGSPLHF.